This TCR beta chain was sequenced during a study of blood T cell repertoires in COVID-19. About the study: The United States, Italy and Spain provided the acute and convalescent COVID-19 samples. PBMCs, B-cell-depleted T cells, or T cells were the source of the cDNA or gDNA that made up the material.

Germline V gene lookup returns CDR1 SGHDN and CDR2 FVKESK. This CDR3 contains 15 residues. V was clipped by 10 bases and J by 0 bases, with 19 bases between them. The method was immunoSEQ multiplex PCR; TCRdb's version includes in-frame clones alone and lacks a portion of them. The sample yields 65,000 to 70,000 clones, roughly 81% seen once. This receptor was identified in a human donor in a cohort sampled during active COVID-19. What was sequenced was peripheral blood. The V and J genes are TRBV14 and TRBJ2-7; a possible D gene is TRBD2 (6 bases). The CDR3 loop reads CATAPPAGSSYEQYF. The CDR3 DNA is TGTGCCACAGCGCCTCCGGCGGGGAGCTCCTACGAGCAGTACTTC.